Each of the 22 T cell receptor beta chains below was sequenced from the same sample in a study of T cells in Graves' hyperthyroidism and ophthalmopathy. RNA transcripts served as the template for amplifying TCR beta CDR3 regions. Carried out on the TCR CDR3, a first-round RT-PCR used the HTBI primer set. TCRdb processed the multiplex PCR reads anew with MiXCR; each CDR3 protein has one entry. The sample holds a few hundred thousand distinct CDR3 sequences; approximately 19% are singletons and the top ten take around 4%. Input material: blood. The receptors were sampled from a woman aged 18-29 years with Graves' hyperthyroidism.

At least ten counts were recorded for this clonotype. The rearrangement uses TRBV12-3 or TRBV12-4 and TRBJ1-2, with 7 bases matching TRBD1. The CDR3 extends over 15 amino acids. The V and J ends lost 4 bases and 2 bases, in that order; junction bases with no gene match: 7. CDR3: CASSSWTGANYGYTF. CDR3 sequence (DNA): TGTGCCAGCAGTTCCTGGACAGGAGCAAACTATGGCTACACCTTC.

This chain joins TRBV11-2 and TRBJ2-2; 7 nucleotides align to TRBD1. V trimming: 5 bases; J trimming: 4 bases; junction bases outside the gene matches: 16. Germline V gene lookup returns CDR1 SGHAT and CDR2 FQNNGV. This CDR3 has 18 residues. CDR3 in DNA: TGTGCCAGCAGCCTCCAGGGGGTGGTAATCGCGGTCACCGGGGAGCTGTTTTTT. Its protein is CASSLQGVVIAVTGELFF.

Written as DNA, the CDR3 is TGTGCCAGCAGCCAAAGAGGACTATGGGGCGGGGAGCTGTTTTTT. Protein: CASSQRGLWGGELFF. This chain uses TRBV3-1 with TRBJ2-2; possible D gene TRBD2, 6 bases. Germline CDR1 and CDR2: LGHDT and YNNKEL (reference sequence). The CDR3 extends over 15 amino acids. Trimming cost V 2 bases and J 7 bases, with 14 bases left between them.

The J gene is TRBJ2-5, the V gene TRBV3-1; D call uncertain. Germline-derived CDR1 and CDR2 are LGHDT and YNNKEL (reference sequence). Between the trimmed V and J ends, which lost 6 bases and 5 bases, there was a span of 22 bases. The CDR3 is 16 amino acids. The CDR3 DNA is TGTGCCAGCAGATCTTCCCGGGCCCAGTCGTTGGAGACCCAGTACTTC. Residues: CASRSSRAQSLETQYF.

This clonotype was observed many times. In DNA, the CDR3 is TGTGCCAGCAGTGATTGGGACAGGGACTCCTACGAGCAGTACTTC. This translates into CASSDWDRDSYEQYF. J is TRBJ2-7 and V is TRBV2; 9 bases agree with TRBD1. From germline, CDR1 is SNHLY and CDR2 FYNNEI. This CDR3 comprises 15 residues. V was clipped by 3 bases and J by 0 bases; unmatched bases: 3. The variable domain in full, with the rest retrieved from reference TRBV2 and TRBJ2-7, is EPEVTQTPSHQVTQMGQEVILRCVPISNHLYFYWYRQILGQKVEFLVSFYNNEISEKSEIFDDQFSVERPDGSNFTLKIRSTKLEDSAMYFCASSDWDRDSYEQYFGPGTRLTVT.

This clonotype was picked up many times. The V call is TRBV7-6, the J call TRBJ1-3; no clear D gene. Trimming pared 6 bases from V and 0 bases from J, leaving 9 bases between. This CDR3 is built from 14 residues. The germline V gene encodes CDR1 SGHVS and CDR2 FNYEAQ. The CDR3 reads CASSKTYSGNTIYF. CDR3 bases: TGTGCCAGCAGTAAGACATACTCTGGAAACACCATATATTTT.

About this clonotype itself: This may arise from a read error, as a much more abundant clone is one base away. The J gene is TRBJ2-7, the V gene TRBV25-1; 9 bases match TRBD2. After removal of 6 bases from V and 0 bases from J, the junction contained 12 bases not matched to a gene. This CDR3 is built from 17 residues. Germline values: CDR1 MGHDK, CDR2 SYGVNS. The CDR3 sequence: CASRGRTSDNISYEQYF. CDR3 nucleotide sequence: TGTGCCAGCAGGGGGAGGACTAGCGACAATATCTCCTACGAGCAGTACTTC.

This clonotype was picked up many times. This chain links TRBV5-1 with TRBJ1-1, with no clear D. CDR1 is SGHRS and CDR2 is YFSETQ in the germline V gene. The CDR3 has 14 amino acids. V lost 0 bases and J lost 1, with 7 bases in between. CDR3 loop: CASSLDAGNTEAFF. The CDR3 nucleotides read TGCGCCAGCAGCTTGGATGCAGGGAACACTGAAGCTTTCTTT.

The gene calls are TRBV28 and TRBJ1-2; no reliable D call. CDR3 length: 13 amino acids. From germline, CDR1 is MDHEN and CDR2 SYDVKM. Trimming stripped 5 bases from V and 5 bases from J, with 12 bases between. The CDR3 DNA follows: TGTGCCAGCAGTCAGCACGGCCGATATGGCTACACCTTC. Protein sequence: CASSQHGRYGYTF.

This clonotype has a count of ten or more. The chain carries TRBV6-2 or TRBV6-3 and TRBJ1-1; D is undetermined. The V end lost 4 bases, the J end lost 3 bases, and 6 bases lay between the germline ends. The CDR3 has 12 amino acids. Germline CDR1 is MNHEY and CDR2 is SVGEGT. Written as DNA, the CDR3 is TGTGCCAGCAGTTCACCATACACTGAAGCTTTCTTT. It specifies CASSSPYTEAFF.

In this sample, this clonotype turned up once. The V call is TRBV5-1, the J call TRBJ2-7; 9 bases agree with TRBD1. This CDR3 has 16 residues. The germline V gene encodes CDR1 SGHRS and CDR2 YFSETQ. V lost 0 bases to trimming and J lost 5 bases; unmatched junction nucleotides: 9. CDR3 coding DNA: TGCGCCAGCAGCTTGGCCGGGACAGGGAGCCAAAACGAGCAGTACTTC. Translated, it gives CASSLAGTGSQNEQYF.

The chain is built from TRBV20-1 and TRBJ2-5; D tentatively fits TRBD1 or TRBD2 (5 bases each). Between the trimmed V and J ends, which lost 6 bases and 6 bases, there was a span of 14 bases. The V gene's germline CDR1 is DFQATT and CDR2 SNEGSKA (reference sequence). CDR3 length equals 12 residues. Here the CDR3 DNA reads TGCAGTGCCGTGGGGGATCGAAAGACCCAGTACTTC. This codes for CSAVGDRKTQYF.

This chain uses TRBV4-2 with TRBJ1-5, with D unclear. Trimming pared 0 bases from V and 7 bases from J, leaving 13 bases between. The CDR3 runs 15 residues. Germline lookup yields CDR1 LGHNA and CDR2 YNFKEQ. The chain's CDR3 is CASSQDRKGGQPQHF. The CDR3 DNA is TGTGCCAGCAGCCAAGATCGTAAGGGTGGGCAGCCCCAGCATTTT.

This clonotype was counted at least ten times. The V and J genes are TRBV6-1 and TRBJ2-2; 10 nucleotides line up with TRBD1. This CDR3 comprises 16 residues. Per germline, CDR1 MNHNS and CDR2 SASEGT. J was trimmed by 5 bases and V by 4 bases; bases with no gene match: 7. The CDR3 DNA is TGTGCCAGCAGTGGCCCCGGGACAGGGGAGACCGGGGAGCTGTTTTTT. Its translation: CASSGPGTGETGELFF.

This clonotype was counted many times. This rearrangement joins TRBV7-8 to TRBJ1-3; the D is unclear. Trimming stripped 2 bases from V and 4 bases from J, with 12 bases between. Germline V gene lookup returns CDR1 SGHVS and CDR2 FQNEAQ. The CDR3 loop spans 15 amino acids. This CDR3 reads CASSLLWGAGNTIYF. The CDR3, as DNA: TGTGCCAGCAGCTTACTCTGGGGAGCCGGAAACACCATATATTTT.

As to this clonotype: A read error may account for a junction end that differs from germline. The chain employs TRBV7-8 and TRBJ2-1; maybe TRBD2 (5 bases). The CDR3 covers 16 residues. The germline CDR1 and CDR2 sequences are SGHVS and FQNEAQ. The CDR3: CASSLMQSGLYDEQFF. The CDR3 DNA is TGTGCCAGCAGCTTAATGCAGAGCGGACTCTACGATGAGCAGTTCTTC.

The chain links TRBV6-2 or TRBV6-3 to TRBJ1-1; no clear D gene. Per germline, CDR1 MNHEY and CDR2 SVGEGT. The CDR3 is made up of 17 amino acids. Trimming shortened V by 6 bases and J by 1 base, and 21 bases separated the two germline ends. This CDR3 is CASSRAEAALENTEAFF. CDR3 DNA: TGTGCCAGCAGCCGTGCGGAGGCGGCCCTCGAGAACACTGAAGCTTTCTTT.

V gene TRBV10-3 combines with J gene TRBJ1-1; D is unclear. The CDR3 runs to 15 residues. V lost 10 bases and J lost 4, with 22 bases in between. Germline lookup yields CDR1 ENHRY and CDR2 SYGVKD. For the CDR3, the DNA is TGTGCCACTTGGCGGGAAATCACCCTTACCACTGAAGCTTTCTTT. Translated: CATWREITLTTEAFF.

This clonotype was detected ten times or more. The chain recombines TRBV7-2 with TRBJ1-5; D perhaps matches TRBD1 (5 bases). CDR3 length equals 16 residues. V gave up 4 bases and J gave up 0 bases, with 13 bases separating them. Germline V CDR1 and CDR2: SGHTA, FQGNSA. The CDR3 protein is CASSSRDGASNQPQHF. The CDR3 region has the DNA TGTGCCAGCAGCTCACGGGACGGTGCTAGCAATCAGCCCCAGCATTTT.

This clonotype was seen many times. The CDR3 nucleotides read TGTGCCAGCAGCCCAGGGCCGGGGGGCACCTACGAGCAGTACTTC. Translating gives CASSPGPGGTYEQYF. The chain uses TRBV7-2 and TRBJ2-7, with a possible D match to TRBD2 (7 bases). Germline lookup yields CDR1 SGHTA and CDR2 FQGNSA. There are 15 residues in the CDR3. The V and J ends lost 5 bases and 2 bases respectively, with 16 bases between them.

The chain combines TRBV2 with TRBJ1-2, with D hard to call. Looked up from germline, CDR1 is SNHLY and CDR2 is FYNNEI. This CDR3 comprises 14 residues. V lost 1 base and J 8 bases, leaving 14 bases between the germline ends. The CDR3 protein is CASSEDIVGCGYTF. The CDR3 region has the DNA TGTGCCAGCAGTGAAGATATAGTTGGGTGCGGCTACACCTTC. The full variable domain, completed using reference TRBV2 and TRBJ1-2, is EPEVTQTPSHQVTQMGQEVILRCVPISNHLYFYWYRQILGQKVEFLVSFYNNEISEKSEIFDDQFSVERPDGSNFTLKIRSTKLEDSAMYFCASSEDIVGCGYTFGSGTRLTVV.

Ten or more counts support this clonotype. This rearrangement joins TRBV6-1 to TRBJ1-5; 9 nucleotides line up with TRBD1. This CDR3 is 16 amino acids long. Trimming cost V 7 bases and J 0 bases; bases outside gene matches: 7. The germline V gene encodes CDR1 MNHNS and CDR2 SASEGT. As DNA, the CDR3 is TGTGCCAGCAAGAGACAGGGGGATTATAGCAATCAGCCCCAGCATTTT. This sequence encodes CASKRQGDYSNQPQHF.